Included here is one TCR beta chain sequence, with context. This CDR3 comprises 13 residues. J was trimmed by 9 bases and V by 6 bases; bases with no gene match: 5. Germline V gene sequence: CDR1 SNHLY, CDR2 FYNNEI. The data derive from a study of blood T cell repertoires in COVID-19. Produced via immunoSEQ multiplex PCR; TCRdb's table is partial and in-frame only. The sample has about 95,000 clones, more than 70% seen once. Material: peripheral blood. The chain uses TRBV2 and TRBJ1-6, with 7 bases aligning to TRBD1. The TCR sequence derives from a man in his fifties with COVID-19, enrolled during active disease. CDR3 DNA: TGTGCCAGCAGCACACAGGGGAGTTCACCCCTCCACTTT. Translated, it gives CASSTQGSSPLHF.